Listed below are T cell receptor beta chains from one sample, sequenced in a study of regulatory and conventional T cells in RAG deficiency. Sequencing used immunoSEQ multiplex PCR; TCRdb keeps in-frame clones, though not all of them. The sample comprises 25,000 to 35,000 clones, about 96% of which are singletons, and under 0.2% rests with the top ten. In addition, the sample was reused for a study of regulatory T cells.

The sample was CD25- CD4+ T cells sorted from blood. These receptors came from a human donor in good health. The CDR3 runs from the conserved cysteine through the conserved F or W. A D gene is named only where the DNA matches it firmly.

v_call	d_call	j_call	cdr3_aa
TRBV18	.	TRBJ2-3	CASSPPWRDPDTQYF
TRBV19	TRBD1	TRBJ2-2	CASSIDPQGPNTGELFF
TRBV5-1	.	TRBJ1-2	CASSWEGSRNYGYTF
TRBV11-2	.	TRBJ1-6	CASSLGGYNSPLHF
TRBV29-1	TRBD2	TRBJ2-1	CSVRGLAGGTQFF
TRBV6-7	TRBD2	TRBJ2-5	CASSSTLGGVKETQYF
TRBV30	TRBD1	TRBJ1-2	CAWSQGDNPYGYTF
TRBV11-2	TRBD2	TRBJ2-7	CASSLVGGRFDEQYF
TRBV2	TRBD1	TRBJ1-5	CASSTPGTGFNQPQHF
TRBV12-5	.	TRBJ2-1	CASGLVPPVGMFF
TRBV30	TRBD1	TRBJ2-5	CAWTLRPGTEQETQYF
TRBV5-1	TRBD1	TRBJ2-1	CASGRQGASYNEQFF
TRBV9	.	TRBJ2-7	CASSVEVGGPYEQYF
TRBV6-6	TRBD1	TRBJ1-5	CASSSRQGNQPQHF
TRBV28	.	TRBJ2-1	CASSLDDSTNEQFF
TRBV28	TRBD1	TRBJ2-1	CASSFLVGQGKDEQFF
TRBV7-3	TRBD2	TRBJ2-4	CASSLDSGGALLYF
TRBV4-2	.	TRBJ2-5	CASSRPLADQETQYF
TRBV18	TRBD2	TRBJ2-1	CASSPLAGTTYNEQFF
TRBV25-1	TRBD1	TRBJ2-5	CASRRTGEETQYF
TRBV5-4	.	TRBJ1-1	CASSLRGHRYTEAFF
TRBV29-1	.	TRBJ2-7	CSVADSHYEQYF
TRBV19	.	TRBJ1-6	CASSTEQSYNSPLHF
TRBV4-1	.	TRBJ2-2	CASSRGGAATGELFF
TRBV7-7	TRBD1	TRBJ1-4	CASSPDRGSGKLFF
TRBV27	TRBD1	TRBJ1-5	CASSRDRGGSQPQHF
TRBV4-1	TRBD1	TRBJ2-7	CASSPPDRGVYEQYF
TRBV12-5	TRBD1	TRBJ2-3	CASALGQGVADTQYF
TRBV5-1	TRBD2	TRBJ2-5	CASSNLPRAGVKETQYF
TRBV11-2	.	TRBJ1-5	CASSLGGPSQPQHF
TRBV27	.	TRBJ2-1	CASTRNGGSSYNEQFF
TRBV7-9	TRBD1	TRBJ1-6	CASSGGTDNSPLHF
TRBV10-3	TRBD1	TRBJ2-5	CAISGGGTGGALETQYF
TRBV7-9	TRBD1	TRBJ1-1	CASSLLGQGEAFF
TRBV6-5	.	TRBJ1-1	CASSRQGEAFF
TRBV5-1	.	TRBJ2-7	CASSLALSSEQYF
TRBV5-4	TRBD1	.	CASSLEQGHRYEQYF
TRBV5-1	TRBD1	TRBJ1-2	CASSLEGDRDGYTF
TRBV19	.	TRBJ2-5	CASSRTSLGETQYF
TRBV27	.	TRBJ1-2	CASSPDSRERGYGYTF
TRBV2	.	TRBJ1-2	CASSEGGLDYGYTF